These 10 T cell receptor beta chains share one sample of origin, sequenced in a study of regulatory T cells in long-lasting Graves disease. Construction of TCR beta libraries relied on iRepertoire HTBI primers and on Arm-PCR targeting CDR3 regions. TCRdb re-derived calls from the multiplex PCR reads in MiXCR, one entry per CDR3 protein. The profile shows some 340,000 distinct CDR3 sequences, 10% to 15% of them singletons. The time point here: newly diagnosed GD, antithyroid drugs for less than 3 months. The TCR library used RNA extracted from PBMCs. The sample was also reused in another study, on T cells in Graves' hyperthyroidism and ophthalmopathy.

The input for sequencing was peripheral blood mononuclear cells (PBMCs), taken at new diagnosis, from a patient treated with antithyroid drugs. The source is a woman aged 18-29 years with Graves disease.

This clonotype was observed many times. The V and J genes are TRBV7-9 and TRBJ2-3; TRBD2 is a possible D gene (6 bases). This CDR3 region has 13 residues. Germline V gene data show CDR1 as SEHNR and CDR2 as FQNEAQ (reference sequence). Trimming stripped 5 bases from V and 3 bases from J, with 9 bases between. CDR3 loop: CASSPRETDTQYF. CDR3 DNA sequence: TGTGCCAGCAGCCCCCGGGAGACAGATACGCAGTATTTT.

This clonotype appeared many times. V is TRBV12-3 or TRBV12-4 and J is TRBJ1-2, with 9 bases lining up with TRBD1. J was trimmed by 6 bases and V by 5 bases; bases with no gene match: 4. The CDR3 consists of 13 residues. The CDR3, as DNA: TGTGCCAGCAGTCCCCGGACAGGGGATGGCTACACCTTC. Amino acid sequence: CASSPRTGDGYTF.

This clonotype was recorded many times. J is TRBJ2-3 and V is TRBV6-2 or TRBV6-3, with 7 bases that match TRBD2. V shed 4 bases, J shed 1 base, and the junction held 5 bases outside the gene matches. Germline CDR1 and CDR2: MNHEY and SVGEGT. This CDR3 region has 15 residues. CDR3 sequence: CASSWAGAGTDTQYF. In DNA form, the CDR3 reads TGTGCCAGCAGTTGGGCGGGAGCTGGCACAGATACGCAGTATTTT.

This clonotype was observed at least ten times. V gene TRBV2 combines with J gene TRBJ2-5, with a tentative D call TRBD2 (6 bases). Germline CDR1 and CDR2: SNHLY and FYNNEI. CDR3 length equals 17 residues. Trimming took off 6 bases at V and 1 base at J, with 21 bases between the two ends. CDR3 sequence reads: CASRDYQFTNLQETQYF. The CDR3 coding sequence is TGTGCCAGCAGGGACTACCAATTCACCAACCTCCAAGAGACCCAGTACTTC.

As regards this clonotype: A read error is the likely source, as a far larger clone sits one nucleotide away. The V gene is TRBV10-3, the J gene TRBJ2-3; TRBD2 matches 8 bases. The V gene's germline CDR1 is ENHRY and CDR2 SYGVKD. The CDR3 runs 16 residues. In DNA, the CDR3 is TGTGCCAGCAGTTCCCGGGTAGCGGGGTCCACAGATACGCAGTATTTT. Protein sequence: CASSSRVAGSTDTQYF.

This clonotype occurred many times. Its ends do not fully match the called genes, so a read error is possible. This rearrangement joins TRBV5-1 to TRBJ2-1; D unresolved. The germline CDR1 and CDR2 sequences are SGHRS and YFSETQ. The CDR3 covers 12 residues. CDR3 nucleotide sequence: TGTGCCAGCAGCACCCTCAATCTTGAGCAGTTCTTC. It is translated as CASSTLNLEQFF.

The table lists this clonotype with a count of one. This chain links TRBV4-3 with TRBJ2-5, with 9 bases aligning to TRBD1. This CDR3 is built from 17 residues. V was clipped by 0 bases and J by 5 bases; unmatched bases: 10. Germline CDR1 is LGHNA and CDR2 is YSLEER. The DNA for the CDR3 is TGCGCCAGCAGCCAAGATCCCCCGGGACAGGGATGGGAGACCCAGTACTTC. This encodes CASSQDPPGQGWETQYF.

This clonotype was counted ten times or more. The chain is built from TRBV28 and TRBJ2-7, with D uncertain. Trimming took off 2 bases at V and 3 bases at J, with 8 bases between the two ends. Germline V gives CDR1 MDHEN, CDR2 SYDVKM. This CDR3 region has 13 residues. CDR3 residues: CASSLRAFYEQYF. In nucleotides, the CDR3 is TGTGCCAGCAGTTTAAGGGCCTTCTACGAGCAGTACTTC.

This clonotype was recorded many times. This rearrangement joins TRBV29-1 to TRBJ2-7; 8 bases fit TRBD1. The CDR3 covers 17 residues. CDR1 is SQVTM and CDR2 is ANQGSEA in the germline V gene. V gave up 5 bases and J gave up 0 bases; unmatched junction bases: 15. The CDR3, as DNA: TGCAGCGTTATACGTAGCAGACAGGGGCCGAGCTCCTACGAGCAGTACTTC. Translation: CSVIRSRQGPSSYEQYF.

This clonotype was recorded a few times. The CDR3 DNA is TGTGCCAGCAGTCGTAACAGGGTCCCTGAAGCTTTCTTT. The encoded protein is CASSRNRVPEAFF. The gene calls are TRBV6-1 and TRBJ1-1; D may be TRBD1 (6 bases). The CDR3 totals 13 residues. Germline V lookup: CDR1 MNHNS, CDR2 SASEGT. V dropped 5 bases and J dropped 6 bases, with 13 bases sitting between them.